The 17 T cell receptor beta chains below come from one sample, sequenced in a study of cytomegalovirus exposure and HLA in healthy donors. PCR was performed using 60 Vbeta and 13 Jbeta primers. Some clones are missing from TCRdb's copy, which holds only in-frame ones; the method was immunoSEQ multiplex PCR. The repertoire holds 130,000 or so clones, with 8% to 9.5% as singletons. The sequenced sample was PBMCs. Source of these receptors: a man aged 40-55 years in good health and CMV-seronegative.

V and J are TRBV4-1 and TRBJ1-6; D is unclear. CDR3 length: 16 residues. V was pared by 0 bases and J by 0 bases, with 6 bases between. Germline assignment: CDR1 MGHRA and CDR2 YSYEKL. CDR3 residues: CASSQEWSSYNSPLHF. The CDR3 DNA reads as TGCGCCAGCAGCCAAGAATGGAGCTCCTATAATTCACCCCTCCACTTT.

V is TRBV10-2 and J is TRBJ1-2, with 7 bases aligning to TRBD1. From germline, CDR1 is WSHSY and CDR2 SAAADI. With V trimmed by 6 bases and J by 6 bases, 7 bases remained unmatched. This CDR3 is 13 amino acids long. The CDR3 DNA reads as TGCGCCAGCAGCTACGACAGGGATAATGGCTACACCTTC. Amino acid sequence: CASSYDRDNGYTF.

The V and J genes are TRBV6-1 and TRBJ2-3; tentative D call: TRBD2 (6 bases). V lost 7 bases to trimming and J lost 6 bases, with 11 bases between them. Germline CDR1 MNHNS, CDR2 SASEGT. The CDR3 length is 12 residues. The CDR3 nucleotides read TGTGCCAGCACACTAGCCCAGGATACGCAGTATTTT. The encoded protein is CASTLAQDTQYF.

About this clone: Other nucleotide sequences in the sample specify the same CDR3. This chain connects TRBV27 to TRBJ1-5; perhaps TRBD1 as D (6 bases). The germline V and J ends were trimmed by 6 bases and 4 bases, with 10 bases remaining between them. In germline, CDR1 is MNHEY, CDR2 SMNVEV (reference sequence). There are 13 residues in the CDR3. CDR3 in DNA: TGTGCCAGCAGGGGAGGGGGTAATCAGCCCCAGCATTTT. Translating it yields CASRGGGNQPQHF.

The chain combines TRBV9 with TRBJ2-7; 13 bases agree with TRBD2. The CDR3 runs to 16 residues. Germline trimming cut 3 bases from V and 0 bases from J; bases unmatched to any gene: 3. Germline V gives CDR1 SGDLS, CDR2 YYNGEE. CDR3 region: CASSGGLAGPSYEQYF. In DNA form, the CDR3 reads TGTGCCAGCAGCGGGGGACTAGCGGGGCCCTCCTACGAGCAGTACTTC.

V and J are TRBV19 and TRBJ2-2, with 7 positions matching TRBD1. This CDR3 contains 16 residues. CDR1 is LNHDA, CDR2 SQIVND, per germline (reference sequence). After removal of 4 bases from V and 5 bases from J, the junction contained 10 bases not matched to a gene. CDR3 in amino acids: CASSSTLGQTTGELFF. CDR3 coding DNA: TGTGCCAGTAGTAGCACGTTGGGACAGACAACCGGGGAGCTGTTTTTT. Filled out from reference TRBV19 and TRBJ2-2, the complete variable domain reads DGGITQSPKYLFRKEGQNVTLSCEQNLNHDAMYWYRQDPGQGLRLIYYSQIVNDFQKGDIAEGYSVSREKKESFPLTVTSAQKNPTAFYLCASSSTLGQTTGELFFGEGSRLTVL.

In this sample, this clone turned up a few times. The CDR3 DNA reads TGTGCCAGCAGTTACGACTCTAGGGGGCGAGGTGAAGCTTTCTTT. Translation gives CASSYDSRGRGEAFF. The chain links TRBV6-5 to TRBJ1-1, with TRBD1 identical over 7 bases. Unmatched junction bases numbered 10, after V lost 2 bases and J lost 7 bases. This CDR3 contains 15 residues. The germline gives CDR1 MNHEY, CDR2 SVGAGI.

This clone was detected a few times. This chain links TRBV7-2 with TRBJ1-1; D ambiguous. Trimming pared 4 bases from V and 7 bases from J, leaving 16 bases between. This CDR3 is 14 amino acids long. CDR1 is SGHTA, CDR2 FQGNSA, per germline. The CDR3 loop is CASSSGPEEDEAFF. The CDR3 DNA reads TGTGCCAGCAGCTCCGGGCCAGAGGAGGATGAAGCTTTCTTT. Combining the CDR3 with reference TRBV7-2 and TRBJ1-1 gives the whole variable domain GAGVSQSPSNKVTEKGKDVELRCDPISGHTALYWYRQSLGQGLEFLIYFQGNSAPDKSGLPSDRFSAERTGGSVSTLTIQRTQQEDSAVYLCASSSGPEEDEAFFGQGTRLTVV.

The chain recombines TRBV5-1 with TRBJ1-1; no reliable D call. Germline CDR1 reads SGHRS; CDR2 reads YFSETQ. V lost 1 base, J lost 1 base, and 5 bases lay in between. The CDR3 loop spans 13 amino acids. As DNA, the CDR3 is TGCGCCAGCAGCTTGTTCTCGAACACTGAAGCTTTCTTT. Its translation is CASSLFSNTEAFF.

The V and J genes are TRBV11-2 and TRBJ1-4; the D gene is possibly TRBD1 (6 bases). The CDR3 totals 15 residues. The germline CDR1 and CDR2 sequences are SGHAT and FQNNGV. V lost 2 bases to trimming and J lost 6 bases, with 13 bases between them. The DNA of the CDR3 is TGTGCCAGCAGCTTAATCCAGGGGCGGGATGAAAAACTGTTTTTT. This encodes CASSLIQGRDEKLFF.

CDR3 protein: CASSQWTGTSNQPQHF. The CDR3 bases are TGCGCCAGCAGCCAATGGACCGGGACAAGCAATCAGCCCCAGCATTTT. The chain employs TRBV4-1 and TRBJ1-5; D may be TRBD1 (6 bases). The length of the CDR3 is 16 residues. Germline V gene sequence: CDR1 MGHRA, CDR2 YSYEKL. The V end was cut by 2 bases, the J end by 1 base, with 12 bases between.

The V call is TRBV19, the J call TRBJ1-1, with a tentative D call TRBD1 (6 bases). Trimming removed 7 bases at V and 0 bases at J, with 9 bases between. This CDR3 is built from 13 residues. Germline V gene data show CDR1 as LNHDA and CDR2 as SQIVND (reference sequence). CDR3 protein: CASNPGVNTEAFF. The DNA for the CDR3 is TGTGCCAGTAACCCAGGGGTGAACACTGAAGCTTTCTTT.

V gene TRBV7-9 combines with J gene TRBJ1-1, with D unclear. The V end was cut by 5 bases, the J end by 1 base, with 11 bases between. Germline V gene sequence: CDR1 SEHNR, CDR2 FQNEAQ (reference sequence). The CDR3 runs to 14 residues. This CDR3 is CASSGPSSNTEAFF. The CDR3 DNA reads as TGTGCCAGCAGCGGGCCGTCATCGAACACTGAAGCTTTCTTT.

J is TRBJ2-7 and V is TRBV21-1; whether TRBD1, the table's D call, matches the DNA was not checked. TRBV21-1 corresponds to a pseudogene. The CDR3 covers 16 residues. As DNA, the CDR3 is TGTGCCAGCAGCGGAGATGTGAGGGGGACCCCCTACGAGCAGTACTTC. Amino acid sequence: CASSGDVRGTPYEQYF.

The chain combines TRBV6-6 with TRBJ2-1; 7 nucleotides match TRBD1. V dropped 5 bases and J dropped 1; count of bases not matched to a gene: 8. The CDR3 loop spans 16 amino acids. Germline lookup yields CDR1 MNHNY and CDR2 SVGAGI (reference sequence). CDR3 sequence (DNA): TGTGCCAGCAGTCAGGCCCCGGGACAGTCCTACAATGAGCAGTTCTTC. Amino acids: CASSQAPGQSYNEQFF.

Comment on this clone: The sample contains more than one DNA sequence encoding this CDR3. The CDR3, as DNA: TGTGCCAGCGGGGCAGGGGGCAATAACTATGGCTACACCTTC. This sequence encodes CASGAGGNNYGYTF. The V call is TRBV6-5, the J call TRBJ1-2; the match to TRBD1 covers 8 bases. The V gene's germline CDR1 is MNHEY and CDR2 SVGAGI. The V gene end was trimmed by 8 bases and the J gene end by 1 base; junction bases not matched to a gene: 6. The CDR3 runs to 14 residues.

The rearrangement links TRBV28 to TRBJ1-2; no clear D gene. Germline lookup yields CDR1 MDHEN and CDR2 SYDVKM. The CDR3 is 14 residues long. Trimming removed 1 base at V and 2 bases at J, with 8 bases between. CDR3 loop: CASSLLAGNYGYTF. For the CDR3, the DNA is TGTGCCAGCAGTTTATTAGCCGGGAACTATGGCTACACCTTC.